This T cell receptor beta chain was sequenced for a study of T cell responses to AZD1222 COVID-19 vaccine. Study-level points and caveats: Repertoires were sampled only after the peak T cell response. Mostly white British, mostly female donors; authors suggested clonal diversity may be underestimated.

Concerning this clone: Its cognate antigen is unknown.

Produced via immunoSEQ multiplex PCR; TCRdb's table is partial and in-frame only. The sample has some 130,000 clones, roughly 82% seen once. CDR1 is SNHLY, CDR2 FYNNEI, per germline. J lost 2 bases, V lost 6 bases, and 5 bases had no gene match. The CDR3 is 14 amino acids. The chain is built from TRBV2 and TRBJ1-2; the match to TRBD1 covers 8 bases. The sample was peripheral blood, taken on day 0 of AZD1222 vaccination. The clonotype was recovered from an adult in good health. CDR3 DNA: TGTGCCAGCAGGAAACAGGGGGGGAACTATGGCTACACCTTC. Protein: CASRKQGGNYGYTF.